This T cell receptor beta chain was found in a study of cytomegalovirus exposure and HLA in healthy donors. Findings of the study overall: A few CMV-associated chains were confirmed in vitro to be specific for CMV antigens. Cytomegalovirus association was listed for under 200 TCR beta chains. Many donors carried some public TCRs, although rarity characterized most TCR sequences.

The CDR3 covers 18 residues. V was clipped by 3 bases and J by 6 bases; unmatched bases: 14. The germline V gene has CDR1 KGHSH and CDR2 LQKENI. The 120-subject validation cohort, separate from the 666-subject first cohort, included the donors. With respect to this clone: The antigen is unknown.

This table comes from immunoSEQ multiplex PCR, and its TCRdb copy is limited to in-frame clones, with some not included. The sample includes roughly 180,000 clones, approximately 89% of them seen just once. The TCR was taken from a man aged 30-40 years in good health and CMV-seropositive. The chain employs TRBV18 and TRBJ2-2; TRBD2 aligns across 9 bases. The sample consisted of PBMCs. In DNA form, the CDR3 reads TGTGCCAGCTCACCCGCCCGGGAGGGCGGGGGGGCCGCCGGGGAGCTGTTTTTT. Its protein product is CASSPAREGGGAAGELFF.